The 22 T cell receptor beta chains in this list originate from one sample, sequenced in a study of T cells in localized non-small cell lung cancer. TCRdb's table, derived via immunoSEQ multiplex PCR, lists solely in-frame clones and lacks some. Altogether 70,000 to 85,000 clones are present, roughly 80% being singletons, with the ten largest covering 1.3%. Source: peripheral blood, taken before any cancer treatment. These receptors originate from an older female donor with stage I lung adenocarcinoma.

The rearrangement links TRBV6-5 to TRBJ2-1; 8 bases match TRBD1. The CDR3 is 13 residues long. With V trimmed by 4 bases and J by 13 bases, 9 bases remained unmatched. CDR1 and CDR2 (germline): MNHEY, SVGAGI. The CDR3 region is CASSFQGQGYQFF. In DNA, the CDR3 is TGTGCCAGCAGTTTCCAAGGACAGGGCTATCAGTTCTTC.

This sequence joins TRBV19 and TRBJ1-2, with 9 bases identical to TRBD1. Trimming cost V 8 bases and J 4 bases; bases outside gene matches: 14. The CDR3 is 16 residues long. From germline, CDR1 is LNHDA and CDR2 SQIVND (reference sequence). The CDR3, as DNA: TGTGCCAGTTCCCATCGCCGAGGGACAGGGAGCTATGGCTACACCTTC. This sequence encodes CASSHRRGTGSYGYTF.

The chain uses TRBV18 and TRBJ2-5; D uncertain. V was clipped by 1 base and J by 1 base, with 13 bases between them. This CDR3 contains 16 residues. Germline CDR1 and CDR2: KGHSH and LQKENI. The CDR3: CASSPRPYRVQETQYF. CDR3 bases: TGTGCCAGCTCACCACGTCCCTACCGGGTCCAAGAGACCCAGTACTTC.

The genes are TRBV15 and TRBJ1-6, with D hard to call. Germline values: CDR1 LNHNV, CDR2 YYDKDF (reference sequence). The CDR3 runs 13 residues. V was shortened by 0 bases and J by 7 bases, with 4 bases between the two germline ends. This CDR3 is CATSRDRNSPLHF. For the CDR3, the DNA is TGTGCCACCAGCAGAGATAGGAATTCACCCCTCCACTTT. Full variable domain (missing parts from reference TRBV15 and TRBJ1-6): DAMVIQNPRYQVTQFGKPVTLSCSQTLNHNVMYWYQQKSSQAPKLLFHYYDKDFNNEADTPDNFQSRRPNTSFCFLDIRSPGLGDTAMYLCATSRDRNSPLHFGNGTRLTVT.

V usage is TRBV28 and J usage is TRBJ2-3, with a possible D match to TRBD1 (6 bases). V lost 7 bases, J lost 0 bases, and 20 bases lay in between. Looked up from germline, CDR1 is MDHEN and CDR2 is SYDVKM. This CDR3 contains 17 residues. CDR3 protein: CASNPRGGQSSTDTQYF. CDR3 coding DNA: TGTGCCAGCAACCCCAGAGGAGGACAGTCTAGCACAGATACGCAGTATTTT.

The CDR3 sequence is CASSSRTGEAFF. DNA of the CDR3: TGTGCCAGCAGTTCCCGGACCGGTGAAGCTTTCTTT. This rearrangement joins TRBV27 to TRBJ1-1, with D hard to call. Trimming cost V 4 bases and J 7 bases, with 10 bases left between them. The CDR3 runs 12 residues. The germline CDR1 and CDR2 sequences are MNHEY and SMNVEV (reference sequence).

The rearrangement links TRBV9 to TRBJ2-2; 8 nucleotides align to TRBD2. This CDR3 contains 18 residues. The germline V gene has CDR1 SGDLS and CDR2 YYNGEE. The ends lost 0 bases at V and 5 bases at J; junction bases unmatched: 12. The DNA for the CDR3 is TGTGCCAGCAGCGTAGCCGGCGGGAGGAGCTTCAAAACCGGGGAGCTGTTTTTT. Its protein product is CASSVAGGRSFKTGELFF.

CDR3 region: CASRELAGEGYEQYF. In nucleotides, the CDR3 is TGTGCCAGTCGGGAGCTAGCGGGAGAAGGATACGAGCAGTACTTC. This chain links TRBV19 with TRBJ2-7; 10 bases fit TRBD2. With V trimmed by 8 bases and J by 4 bases, 11 bases remained unmatched. CDR1 and CDR2 (germline): LNHDA, SQIVND (reference sequence). The CDR3 loop spans 15 amino acids.

CDR3 in amino acids: CASSVASADSYNEQFF. The CDR3 DNA reads TGTGCCAGCAGCGTAGCCAGCGCTGATTCCTACAATGAGCAGTTCTTC. The chain is built from TRBV9 and TRBJ2-1; unclear D gene. The CDR3 length is 16 residues. The V gene lost 0 bases and the J gene lost 1 base, with 11 bases spanning the gap. Germline V lookup: CDR1 SGDLS, CDR2 YYNGEE.

This clone has just a few counts. This sequence joins TRBV27 and TRBJ1-1; TRBD1 agrees at 7 bases. V was clipped by 4 bases and J by 1 base; unmatched bases: 3. This CDR3 contains 14 residues. The germline CDR1 and CDR2 sequences are MNHEY and SMNVEV (reference sequence). The CDR3 spells CASSSTGWNTEAFF. The CDR3 region has the DNA TGTGCCAGCAGTTCGACAGGGTGGAACACTGAAGCTTTCTTT.

The CDR3 DNA is TGTGCCAGCAGTGCCCGGGGGGACACTGAAGCTTTCTTT. It translates to CASSARGDTEAFF. This chain links TRBV6-1 with TRBJ1-1, with a weak D call TRBD1 (5 bases). CDR3 length: 13 amino acids. V shed 4 bases and J shed 3 bases, with 9 bases lying between them. CDR1 is MNHNS and CDR2 is SASEGT in the germline V gene.

There are a few counts of this clone. V is TRBV19 and J is TRBJ1-6; 9 nucleotides line up with TRBD1. The germline CDR1 and CDR2 sequences are LNHDA and SQIVND (reference sequence). This CDR3 has 18 amino acids. The junction had 6 bases not matched to a gene; V was cut back by 2 bases and J by 1 base. Here the CDR3 reads CASSINPQGASYNSPLHF. For the CDR3, the DNA is TGTGCCAGTAGTATAAACCCACAGGGGGCATCCTATAATTCACCCCTCCACTTT.

A single count supports this clone. The V gene is TRBV5-6, the J gene TRBJ2-7, with TRBD1 as a possible D gene (5 bases). CDR1 and CDR2 from the germline V gene are SGHDT and YYEEEE. V gave up 0 bases and J gave up 2 bases, with 12 bases separating them. This CDR3 has 15 residues. The CDR3 DNA reads TGTGCCAGCAGCTTGGAGCCAGGACATACCTACGAGCAGTACTTC. Translating it yields CASSLEPGHTYEQYF.

V is TRBV19 and J is TRBJ1-5, with TRBD1 matching 11 bases. The CDR3 loop spans 16 amino acids. V gave up 4 bases and J gave up 6 bases; unmatched junction bases: 8. Germline CDR1 is LNHDA and CDR2 is SQIVND (reference sequence). In DNA, the CDR3 is TGTGCCAGTAGTAACCCCGAGGGACAGGGGGGTCAGCCCCAGCATTTT. Encoded protein: CASSNPEGQGGQPQHF. The full variable domain, rest sourced from reference TRBV19 and TRBJ1-5, is DGGITQSPKYLFRKEGQNVTLSCEQNLNHDAMYWYRQDPGQGLRLIYYSQIVNDFQKGDIAEGYSVSREKKESFPLTVTSAQKNPTAFYLCASSNPEGQGGQPQHFGDGTRLSIL.

The V and J genes are TRBV5-1 and TRBJ1-5; perhaps TRBD1 as D (6 bases). Germline CDR1 and CDR2: SGHRS and YFSETQ. V was cut by 0 bases and J by 6 bases, with 19 bases left in between. This CDR3 comprises 17 residues. DNA of the CDR3: TGCGCCAGCAGCTTGGGGCCCTATACAGGGAAAGGTCAGCCCCAGCATTTT. Amino acid sequence: CASSLGPYTGKGQPQHF.

The chain couples TRBV27 to TRBJ2-7, with D tentatively TRBD1 (6 bases). Germline V gene lookup returns CDR1 MNHEY and CDR2 SMNVEV (reference sequence). CDR3 length equals 16 residues. V gave up 5 bases and J gave up 5 bases, with 22 bases separating them. In nucleotides, the CDR3 is TGTGCCAGCAGTGGAAACCTACAGGGACGGATGAACGAGCAGTACTTC. This gives the protein CASSGNLQGRMNEQYF.

The chain is built from TRBV4-2 and TRBJ2-5; 7 bases agree with TRBD2. The CDR3 contains 18 residues. The germline gives CDR1 LGHNA, CDR2 YNFKEQ. Trimming at V came to 0 bases and at J to 0 bases, leaving 10 bases not matched to a gene. The CDR3 DNA follows: TGTGCCAGCAGCCAAGATTTGCGGCTAGCGGAGTACCAAGAGACCCAGTACTTC. Protein: CASSQDLRLAEYQETQYF.

A few counts support this clone. The chain's CDR3 is CASSLGGVYTQYF. CDR3 nucleotide sequence: TGTGCCAGCAGCTTAGGGGGGGTATATACGCAGTATTTT. The gene calls are TRBV7-8 and TRBJ2-3, with D possibly TRBD2 on 6 matching bases. Trimming took 1 base from V and 7 from J, leaving 9 bases between them. The CDR3 runs 13 residues. From germline, CDR1 is SGHVS and CDR2 FQNEAQ.

The V call is TRBV5-8, the J call TRBJ1-1; 7 positions agree with TRBD1. The J segment lost 6 bases and the V segment lost 1 base, leaving 9 bases of the junction unmatched. The length of the CDR3 is 15 residues. CDR1 and CDR2 (germline): SGHTS, YDEGEE. The CDR3 loop reads CASSLNFDRVAEAFF. The CDR3 coding sequence is TGTGCCAGCAGCTTGAATTTCGACAGGGTTGCTGAAGCTTTCTTT.

V usage is TRBV16 and J usage is TRBJ1-1; D unclear. Trimming pared 4 bases from V and 8 bases from J, leaving 11 bases between. The length of the CDR3 is 12 residues. CDR1 is KGHSY and CDR2 is FQNENV in the germline V gene. The CDR3 protein is CASSLRRTEAFF. CDR3 nucleotide sequence: TGTGCCAGCAGCCTCAGGAGAACAGAAGCTTTCTTT. Together with reference TRBV16 and TRBJ1-1, the CDR3 gives the full variable domain: GEEVAQTPKHLVRGEGQKAKLYCAPIKGHSYVFWYQQVLKNEFKFLISFQNENVFDETGMPKERFSAKCLPNSPCSLEIQATKLEDSAVYFCASSLRRTEAFFGQGTRLTVV.

The CDR3 bases are TGCGCCAGCAGCTTGGCCTTGCAGGGTAGCCGGGCTTTCTTT. This translates into CASSLALQGSRAFF. The V and J genes are TRBV5-1 and TRBJ1-1; TRBD1 is a possible D gene (5 bases). CDR1 is SGHRS, CDR2 YFSETQ, per germline. The CDR3 loop spans 14 amino acids. Trimming cost V 0 bases and J 11 bases, with 17 bases left between them.

This chain connects TRBV19 to TRBJ1-1; maybe TRBD1 (6 bases). The V end was cut by 8 bases, the J end by 4 bases, with 17 bases between. Germline CDR1 is LNHDA and CDR2 is SQIVND (reference sequence). The CDR3 runs to 14 residues. The CDR3 sequence: CASGVQGLRTEAFF. The DNA for the CDR3 is TGTGCCAGTGGTGTACAGGGCTTACGCACTGAAGCTTTCTTT.